This is a list of T cell receptor beta chains from one sample in a study of cytomegalovirus exposure and HLA in healthy donors. Measured with immunoSEQ multiplex PCR; TCRdb has only the in-frame clones, and not every one. The sample has under 400,000 clones; roughly 88% are singletons. The sequencing sample was made of PBMCs. The receptors come from a man aged 25 to 45 in good health and CMV-seronegative. CDR3s leave out the opening cysteine and the closing phenylalanine or tryptophan. The D gene is left open where the match is weak. For some rows the clone size is stated as once, few or many, or as a class when expanded; others skip it.

v_call | d_call | clone_size | cdr3_aa
TRBV6-5 | TRBD1 | once | ASSPQTGHDEQF
TRBV4-1 | . | . | ASSQGVGAGNTIY
TRBV5-1 | TRBD1 | . | ASSSWGQGSYEQY
TRBV15 | TRBD2 | . | ATSRDPSGGVQETQY
TRBV27 | TRBD1 | once | ASSLGQGRLPNTEAF
TRBV27 | . | few | ASSLGGAGYT
TRBV4-1 | TRBD1 | . | ASSQGDRGSPLH
TRBV2 | . | . | ASSDRGNYGYT
TRBV10-2 | TRBD1 | . | ASSGPRDRGNQPQH
TRBV9 | . | . | ASSGPGALGEKLF
TRBV5-1 | TRBD2 | once | ASSSSGGIETQY
TRBV5-4 | . | . | ASSPAGTRDGYT
TRBV10-3 | . | few | AISESEEGGQPQH
TRBV5-1 | TRBD2 | . | ASSLVPLAGAGELF
TRBV10-3 | TRBD2 | . | AISESMWGGRLPYEQY
TRBV6-1 | . | . | ASSEAVTVNAYEQY
TRBV10-3 | TRBD1 | . | AISEAGQGAVRETQY
TRBV5-1 | TRBD2 | . | ASSLEAGGPRETQY
TRBV4-3 | TRBD1 | . | ASSQEPRTGPNSNQPQH
TRBV18 | . | . | ASSPFPRGTQETQY
TRBV6-1 | TRBD1 | few | ASEDRATYEQY
TRBV10-3 | TRBD1 | . | AISEYEDRATYEQY
TRBV4-3 | . | . | ASSQGPQNNEQF
TRBV2 | . | once | ASSAEASVSEAF
TRBV4-1 | TRBD2 | . | ASSRGGSYNEQF
TRBV6-5 | TRBD1 | . | ASSYSAPPQGVEY
TRBV5-1 | . | . | ASSLGQAQVGQY
TRBV5-4 | TRBD1 | . | ASSSDPGQGIGYT
TRBV4-3 | TRBD2 | . | ASSQAGRVPTGELF
TRBV19 | TRBD1 | . | ASSPSGTGKQY
TRBV6-1 | TRBD1 | . | ASRTGGTGGYEQY
TRBV2 | . | few | ASSEDSSNQPQH